This TCR beta chain was recorded in a study of early T cells in non-severe SARS-CoV-2 infection. Study background: From unsorted whole blood, bulk RNA was sequenced, and the chains remained unpaired. General study results and limits: Anti-spike CD8 responses were favored by VDJdb matching, which missed private and CD4 specificities.

There are many counts of this clonotype. What it binds is unknown. The CDR3 contains 14 residues. Trimming left V 5 bases short and J 5 bases short, with 15 bases between. Germline CDR1 SGHTA, CDR2 FQGNSA. Unique molecular identifiers tagged individual cDNA molecules. TCRdb called the 5' RACE reads again in MiXCR, with one record for every CDR3 protein. Of about 25,000 distinct CDR3 sequences in the sample, approximately 6% were seen once. The source material was whole blood. The origin of this receptor is an adult who was a healthcare worker with PCR-confirmed SARS-CoV-2 infection or an uninfected control (not recorded which). The gene calls are TRBV7-2 and TRBJ1-2; tentatively, D is TRBD1 (6 bases). CDR3 in DNA: TGTGCCAGCAGCCCGGCTGGGACACAATATGGCTACACCTTC. This sequence encodes CASSPAGTQYGYTF.